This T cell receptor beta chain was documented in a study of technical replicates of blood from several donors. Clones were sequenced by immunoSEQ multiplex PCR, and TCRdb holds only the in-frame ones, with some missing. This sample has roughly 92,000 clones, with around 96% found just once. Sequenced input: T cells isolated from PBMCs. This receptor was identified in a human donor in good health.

The CDR3 spells CASSQDTSLAGELFF. The CDR3 nucleotides read TGCGCCAGCAGCCAAGATACTAGCCTGGCCGGGGAGCTGTTTTTT. This chain uses TRBV4-1 with TRBJ2-2, with TRBD2 as a possible D gene (6 bases). Trimming cost V 0 bases and J 6 bases, with 11 bases left between them. Germline V gives CDR1 MGHRA, CDR2 YSYEKL. The CDR3 is 15 residues long.